These 25 T cell receptor beta chains came from one sample sequenced in a study of T cell responses to AZD1222 COVID-19 vaccine. Assay used: immunoSEQ multiplex PCR; TCRdb lists only in-frame clones, some missing. The sample records some 110,000 clones, around 85% being singletons. Here the sequenced sample was peripheral blood, taken 28 days after the second AZD1222 dose. The receptors shown here come from an adult who received the AZD1222 COVID-19 vaccine.

This clone was seen a single time. The chain couples TRBV7-2 to TRBJ2-7; tentatively, D is TRBD1 or TRBD2 (5 bases each). The CDR3 runs to 14 residues. The germline V and J ends were trimmed by 4 bases and 2 bases, with 12 bases remaining between them. Germline loops: CDR1 SGHTA, CDR2 FQGNSA. The CDR3 protein is CASSSRDGAYEQYF. The DNA for the CDR3 is TGTGCCAGCAGCTCCCGGGACGGAGCCTACGAGCAGTACTTC.

The chain has TRBV6-2 or TRBV6-3 and TRBJ1-5, with D maybe TRBD1 (5 bases). V lost 5 bases and J 8 bases, leaving 10 bases between the germline ends. CDR1 MNHEY and CDR2 SVGEGT come from the germline V gene. This CDR3 comprises 12 residues. CDR3 protein: CASSHIREPQHF. In nucleotides, the CDR3 is TGTGCCAGCAGTCACATCAGGGAGCCCCAGCATTTT.

This chain joins TRBV5-1 and TRBJ2-1; D may match TRBD1 or TRBD2 (5 bases each). Germline V gene sequence: CDR1 SGHRS, CDR2 YFSETQ. V lost 0 bases and J 6 bases, leaving 13 bases between the germline ends. This CDR3 is 15 amino acids long. The CDR3 loop reads CASSLGQGVGNEQFF. CDR3 nucleotides: TGCGCCAGCAGCTTGGGTCAGGGAGTCGGCAATGAGCAGTTCTTC.

The gene calls are TRBV5-6 and TRBJ1-4; tentatively, D is TRBD1 (6 bases). The CDR3 consists of 15 residues. Germline values: CDR1 SGHDT, CDR2 YYEEEE. With 5 bases removed from V and 5 bases from J, the gap between germline ends came to 16 bases. The CDR3, as DNA: TGTGCCAGCAGTGCAAATGGGGGACACAATGAAAAACTGTTTTTT. Translated: CASSANGGHNEKLFF.

The gene calls are TRBV2 and TRBJ2-1; 15 nucleotides match TRBD2. The germline V gene encodes CDR1 SNHLY and CDR2 FYNNEI. V shed 3 bases, J shed 5 bases, and the junction held 8 bases outside the gene matches. The CDR3 covers 18 residues. This chain's CDR3 is CASSDPGLAGGGDNEQFF. CDR3 DNA sequence: TGTGCCAGCAGTGATCCGGGACTAGCGGGGGGAGGGGACAATGAGCAGTTCTTC.

The rearrangement uses TRBV29-1 and TRBJ2-3; D is undetermined. Germline values: CDR1 SQVTM, CDR2 ANQGSEA. The CDR3 contains 13 residues. Between the trimmed V and J ends, which lost 1 base and 6 bases, there was a span of 11 bases. The CDR3 spells CSVEGSVGDTQYF. DNA for the CDR3: TGCAGCGTTGAAGGTTCGGTCGGGGATACGCAGTATTTT.

The genes are TRBV18 and TRBJ1-3; D is perhaps TRBD1 (5 bases). The V end lost 1 base, the J end lost 4 bases, and 11 bases lay between the germline ends. Germline V lookup: CDR1 KGHSH, CDR2 LQKENI. There are 15 residues in the CDR3. The CDR3 region has the DNA TGTGCCAGCTCACCACTCGGCAGGGCAGGAAACACCATATATTTT. As protein: CASSPLGRAGNTIYF.

This clone is a singleton in its sample. The chain uses TRBV5-1 and TRBJ2-3, with D perhaps matching TRBD2 (6 bases). The germline CDR1 and CDR2 sequences are SGHRS and YFSETQ. Trimming took off 0 bases at V and 5 bases at J, with 10 bases between the two ends. The CDR3 is 14 residues long. The CDR3 sequence: CASSLEGGEDTQYF. The CDR3 nucleotides read TGCGCCAGCAGCTTGGAGGGCGGGGAAGATACGCAGTATTTT.

This rearrangement joins TRBV5-6 to TRBJ1-2, with D unclear. The length of the CDR3 is 15 residues. From germline, CDR1 is SGHDT and CDR2 YYEEEE. V shed 4 bases and J shed 5 bases, with 18 bases lying between them. This CDR3 is CASSLRQAGVYGYTF. CDR3 DNA sequence: TGTGCCAGCAGCCTCCGCCAGGCCGGGGTTTATGGCTACACCTTC.

The chain recombines TRBV7-2 with TRBJ2-5; D is undetermined. V lost 1 base, J lost 2 bases, and 8 bases lay in between. This CDR3 has 14 amino acids. Per germline, CDR1 SGHTA and CDR2 FQGNSA. The CDR3 here is CASSLGAVQETQYF. CDR3 nucleotides: TGTGCCAGCAGCTTAGGGGCGGTGCAAGAGACCCAGTACTTC.

This rearrangement joins TRBV19 to TRBJ2-5; D call uncertain. Germline loops: CDR1 LNHDA, CDR2 SQIVND (reference sequence). This CDR3 is built from 15 residues. V was clipped by 6 bases and J by 3 bases, with 17 bases between them. DNA of the CDR3: TGTGCCAGTAGAGAATCTAGTATTCGGGAAGAGACCCAGTACTTC. The encoded protein is CASRESSIREETQYF.

The chain links TRBV2 to TRBJ2-2; either TRBD1 or TRBD2 may fit D (6 bases each). Trimming removed 5 bases at V and 7 bases at J, with 14 bases between. The CDR3 covers 14 residues. Per germline, CDR1 SNHLY and CDR2 FYNNEI. The CDR3 DNA follows: TGTGCCAGCAGTATTTTACAGGGAGGCGGGGAGCTGTTTTTT. Protein product: CASSILQGGGELFF.

The chain combines TRBV15 with TRBJ1-1; D uncertain. CDR1 is LNHNV and CDR2 is YYDKDF in the germline V gene (reference sequence). V was trimmed by 2 bases and J by 0 bases, leaving 19 bases between them. The CDR3 runs 18 residues. The CDR3 DNA is TGTGCCACCAGCAGACCCCGCCCGGGAACGGGCATGAACACTGAAGCTTTCTTT. Translation: CATSRPRPGTGMNTEAFF.

The chain has TRBV19 and TRBJ1-2; 7 bases fit TRBD1. V was clipped by 8 bases and J by 8 bases; unmatched bases: 11. Per the germline V gene, CDR1 is LNHDA and CDR2 is SQIVND (reference sequence). The CDR3 is 13 amino acids. The chain's CDR3 is CASGGDSPSGYTF. The CDR3 DNA reads as TGTGCCAGTGGGGGGGACAGCCCCAGCGGCTACACCTTC.

The chain carries TRBV6-1 and TRBJ1-6; 9 bases are a match to TRBD1. The V and J ends lost 3 bases and 9 bases, in that order; junction bases with no gene match: 9. Germline CDR1 MNHNS, CDR2 SASEGT. This CDR3 spans 16 amino acids. Here the CDR3 reads CASSDHRDRVTSPLHF. The CDR3 DNA reads as TGTGCCAGCAGTGATCACCGGGACAGGGTAACTTCACCCCTCCACTTT.

The chain is built from TRBV7-2 and TRBJ2-7, with 8 bases aligning to TRBD2. The V gene end was trimmed by 5 bases and the J gene end by 4 bases; junction bases not matched to a gene: 10. The CDR3 length is 15 residues. Germline CDR1 reads SGHTA; CDR2 reads FQGNSA. This CDR3 is CASSGKRGFGYEQYF. DNA for the CDR3: TGTGCCAGCAGCGGGAAGCGGGGGTTCGGATACGAGCAGTACTTC.

The rearrangement joins TRBV7-2 to TRBJ2-7; D gene ambiguous. This CDR3 is 12 amino acids long. Trimming took 4 bases from V and 7 from J, leaving 11 bases between them. CDR1 SGHTA and CDR2 FQGNSA come from the germline V gene. The CDR3 protein is CASSSEAREQYF. The CDR3 DNA follows: TGTGCCAGCAGCTCCGAGGCGCGAGAGCAGTACTTC.

The chain links TRBV5-1 to TRBJ2-3; D is perhaps TRBD2 (8 bases). Trimming cost V 5 bases and J 3 bases, with 16 bases left between them. The germline V gene has CDR1 SGHRS and CDR2 YFSETQ. This CDR3 comprises 15 residues. In DNA form, the CDR3 reads TGCGCCAGCAGTCGGGAGGGGGCTTGGACAGATACGCAGTATTTT. Amino acid sequence: CASSREGAWTDTQYF.

This clone has just a few counts. The genes are TRBV21-1 and TRBJ1-2; the table's D call TRBD1 went unverified against the DNA. TRBV21-1 is tagged as a pseudogene. The CDR3 is made up of 13 amino acids. The CDR3 sequence: CASSKQGNYGYTF. The CDR3 nucleotides read TGTGCCAGCAGCAAACAGGGGAACTATGGCTACACCTTC.

In this sample, this clone turned up once. This chain joins TRBV5-6 and TRBJ1-1; 9 positions agree with TRBD1. This CDR3 has 16 amino acids. The germline V gene encodes CDR1 SGHDT and CDR2 YYEEEE. With V trimmed by 4 bases and J by 0 bases, 7 bases remained unmatched. The CDR3 loop is CASSPGTGSMNTEAFF. The CDR3 DNA sequence: TGTGCCAGCAGCCCTGGGACAGGGTCCATGAACACTGAAGCTTTCTTT.

The gene calls are TRBV4-3 and TRBJ2-1; 7 nucleotides agree with TRBD2. The germline gives CDR1 LGHNA, CDR2 YSLEER. The V segment lost 1 base and the J segment 6 bases; nucleotides outside the gene matches: 3. The CDR3 is 14 amino acids. CDR3 sequence reads: CASSQGRGGNEQFF. CDR3 bases: TGCGCCAGCAGCCAAGGACGCGGGGGCAATGAGCAGTTCTTC.

The chain recombines TRBV6-2 or TRBV6-3 with TRBJ1-5; D is uncertain. V lost 5 bases to trimming and J lost 4 bases, with 18 bases between them. The CDR3 has 16 amino acids. Germline CDR1 MNHEY, CDR2 SVGEGT. This CDR3 reads CASSKSGPARNQPQHF. The CDR3 DNA follows: TGTGCCAGCAGTAAATCCGGACCCGCCAGAAATCAGCCCCAGCATTTT.

This chain uses TRBV6-5 with TRBJ2-4; TRBD1 agrees at 11 bases. The CDR3 consists of 15 residues. In germline, CDR1 is MNHEY, CDR2 SVGAGI. V dropped 2 bases and J dropped 3; count of bases not matched to a gene: 0. CDR3: CASSYGTGGKNIQYF. CDR3 DNA sequence: TGTGCCAGCAGTTACGGGACAGGGGGCAAAAACATTCAGTACTTC.

This clone showed up just a few times. The V gene is TRBV28, the J gene TRBJ1-6, with D perhaps matching TRBD1 (6 bases). The germline CDR1 and CDR2 sequences are MDHEN and SYDVKM. CDR3 length: 20 residues. The V gene lost 2 bases and the J gene lost 0 bases, with 20 bases spanning the gap. CDR3 in DNA: TGTGCCAGCAGTTTAGGGGTCCAGGGGTCCCAGGTCTCCTATAATTCACCCCTCCACTTT. Translated: CASSLGVQGSQVSYNSPLHF.

The gene calls are TRBV4-3 and TRBJ1-6; D remains unclear. V was cut by 0 bases and J by 9 bases, with 12 bases left in between. Germline V gene data show CDR1 as LGHNA and CDR2 as YSLEER. This CDR3 has 15 amino acids. The CDR3 here is CASSQDSVMGSPLHF. CDR3 coding DNA: TGCGCCAGCAGCCAAGACTCGGTCATGGGTTCACCCCTCCACTTT.